The text below deals with one T cell receptor (beta chain). Its antigen is currently not known. Within one base of it there is no much larger clone, and no base qualities were kept. The entry originates in a study of cytomegalovirus exposure and HLA in healthy donors (dated 2017 in TCRdb). For the wider study: An earlier analysis of more than 550 of the donors reported 276 Gb of sequence data and around 110 million unique TCR beta sequences obtained from some 200 million T cells. The study combined high-throughput TCR immunosequencing, statistical association of individual TCRs with disease status, and machine learning to predict cytomegalovirus infection status. In the later analysis, no new phenotypic data were used to find candidate immune exposures; instead, reliance was placed on TCR beta sequences and their occurrence across donors. Roughly 300 gigabases of sequencing data and approximately 85 million unique TCR sequences were included in an early release covering several hundred HLA-typed donors. The T cell repertoires of around 730 subjects were profiled by immunosequencing and related to cytomegalovirus serostatus. In an earlier analysis of several hundred of the donors, high-throughput TCR beta sequencing was used to judge whether each TCR beta V gene segment behaved as functional or pseudogenic. Because of strong linkage in the cohort, five DR-DQ haplotypes were treated as single units for association and clustering. Genome-wide SNP genotypes for about 55% of the 666 donors were used in a later genetic analysis, which treated that subset as a discovery cohort. Every discovery cohort repertoire had been produced on one sequencing platform. In addition to the first cohort of approximately 650 subjects, a separate validation cohort of 120 different subjects was used. Class I and class II HLA loci were covered by the typing at four-digit resolution. Donor age, sex, ethnicity and CMV serostatus were collected together with the repertoire data. Of the roughly 400 genotyped donors, 75% to 85% were placed in the genetic ancestry cluster associated with self-reported Caucasian donors. A later analysis re-analyzed previously published TCR beta repertoires from about 600 donors and added high-resolution HLA genotyping to study TCR occurrence patterns. On average, around 230,000 unique TCR beta nucleotide sequences were sequenced per donor among about 400 genotyped donors of the cohort, with roughly 18% of those sequences being non-productive. The study aimed to test whether signatures of past pathogen exposure could be identified by cataloging public T cell receptors. The number of donors typed differed by locus, with roughly 629-640 for A, B, C, DRB1 and DQB1, around 560 for DQA1, under 610 for DPA1, and approximately 470 for DPB1. Overall study results and their limits: Because HLA typing was missing for some donors at each locus, association tests included only the typed subset. Most CMV-associated TCR beta chains appeared to be HLA-restricted in a later analysis, and the HLA associations seemed to be driven largely by CMV exposure. Only TCR beta chains were sequenced in this cohort, and the absence of alpha or paired-chain data limited detectable features. According to the authors, the approach could potentially be generalized to other disease states and immunological phenotypes. An association between a missense DCLRE1C variant and V-gene and J-gene trimming of TCR beta chains was found in a later genetic analysis and replicated in an independent cohort. Some IMGT-functional V segments, including TRBV6-2 and TRBV6-3, could not be told apart with the 87-base-pair reads, so those segments were excluded. For the cohort, immune exposure information was limited to CMV serostatus. A further reported finding was that TCR beta sequences accurately predicted the HLA-A and HLA-B alleles for most subjects in the first cohort. In vitro tests confirmed that a few of the cytomegalovirus-associated TCR beta chains recognize cytomegalovirus antigens. Compared with the roughly 670-donor mean, donors in an Asian-associated ancestry cluster had fewer N-insertions in productive TCRs, according to a later genetic analysis. Correlated functional status among segregating V segments might reflect linkage disequilibrium, but an unknown experimental factor could not be ruled out. The presence/absence analyses assumed that sequencing depth was roughly uniform across donors, and that assumption may not be true. In an earlier analysis of roughly 500 of the donors, most TCR beta V segments appeared in productive rearrangements about 87% or about 30% of the time, broadly matching IMGT annotations. In a later analysis, TCR association rates were found to vary across HLA loci, with the most associated TCRs seen for DRB1 alleles and the fewest for HLA-C alleles. Across donors, most TCR sequences were observed very rarely, whereas some public TCRs were present in many individuals. The study listed 150 to 200 TCR beta chains as associated with cytomegalovirus. Several of the top co-occurrence clusters appeared to be linked to parvovirus B19, influenza, CMV and Epstein-Barr virus, according to a later analysis. A later analysis associated about 17,000 TCR beta sequences with specific HLA alleles at a false discovery rate of 0.05. In a later analysis, HLA-associated TCR beta chains were found to be more clonally expanded and to have lower generation probabilities than equally common non-associated chains. Over 15 rarely observed V segments, including chromosome 9 orphons, were excluded from the earlier analysis of several hundred of the donors because counts were too low. Strong co-occurrence of HLA alleles, especially DR and DQ, made assigning TCR associations to individual alleles difficult. Cytomegalovirus status was reported to be diagnosed by the classifier with high specificity and sensitivity in both the original and validation cohorts. A group of highly shared sequence variants was considered likely to be a technical artifact of the sequencing pipeline.

The CDR3 sequence holds 14 residues, the cysteine and phenylalanine included. Left in the record is the CDR3 DNA by itself, 42 bases read in frame from the first base. V is cut by 1 base and J by 4 bases, and the space between the germline ends is 11 bases. The cohort comprised fewer than 700 healthy bone marrow donors. All cohort members were sampled while nominally healthy, although unrecorded immune exposures were likely present. The donor was CMV seropositive and was included in the group of 250 to 350 seropositive cohort members. Each donor provided a peripheral blood sample, and peripheral blood mononuclear cells were used for TCR beta sequencing. Genomic DNA was extracted from the blood cell samples with the Qiagen DNeasy Blood Extraction Kit. Libraries came from the immunoSEQ multiplex PCR assay. For the multiplex PCR, a mixture combining 60 forward primers for TCR Vbeta segments and 13 reverse primers for TCR Jbeta segments was used. Amplification of the CDR3 region of rearranged TCR beta genes was performed with a multiplex PCR assay on genomic DNA. The Illumina HiSeq System was used to sequence the amplified TCR beta libraries as 87-base-pair reads. The source study handled its data this way. Across the roughly 640 repertoires, a later analysis counted around 80 million unique TCR beta chains, about 10 million of which were shared by at least two donors. Raw reads were error-corrected and collapsed into unique sequences with a nearest-neighbor algorithm that merged closely related sequences to remove PCR and sequencing errors. Alignment of CDR3 sequences to IMGT reference sequences was used to assign V, D and J gene segments. For a sequence to be retained, a match of at least six nucleotides was required to both a V gene segment and a J gene segment. Rearrangements were called productive when the CDR3 lacked stop codons and stayed in frame with V and J; all others were non-productive. Following IMGT convention, CDR3 was defined as the stretch from the second conserved V-encoded cysteine up to the conserved J-encoded phenylalanine. Sequences without an unambiguous match to a single V gene segment were excluded from the earlier analysis of several hundred of the donors. An earlier analysis of 587 of the donors called V segments functional above 56.7% productive rearrangements and segregating when the between-donor standard deviation exceeded 5%. A statistical classification framework was built to diagnose cytomegalovirus status from the catalog of TCR beta chain sequences. In a later analysis, V and J genes were assigned by comparing TCR nucleotide sequences against IMGT/GENE-DB human TR gene sequences. A later analysis assigned CDR3 sequences and most-parsimonious VDJ recombination scenarios with the TCRdist pipeline. A later analysis defined each TCR beta chain by its CDR3 amino acid sequence plus V-gene family, and excluded reads lacking a unique V-gene family. In a later analysis, fewer than 650 highly shared, low-generation-probability nucleotide sequences were removed to address suspected cross-contamination and a sequencing artifact. In a later analysis, a clonal expansion index for each public chain was calculated from normalized within-repertoire ranks of inferred template counts. In a later analysis, generation probabilities were computed using a VDJ recombination model fitted to out-of-frame rearrangements, and the results were checked against IGoR. Hypergeometric tests were used in a later analysis to score TCR-TCR, TCR-HLA and TCR-CMV co-occurrence, with a repertoire-size bias correction applied to the TCR pairs. A later analysis estimated false discovery rates by permuting HLA or CMV assignments 20 times. In a later analysis, co-occurring TCRs were grouped using DBSCAN, with TCRdist sequence similarity added in when clustering inside HLA-allele-positive subsets. For co-occurrence clustering, repertoires with fewer than 30,000 or more than 120,000 public chains were excluded, along with a handful of repertoires with anomalous nucleotide sharing. In TCRdb, the immuneACCESS table is reduced to in-frame sequences with V and J assigned. These tables do not hold every clone; where another copy was compared, an unresolved V gene accounts for under half, and the others remain unexplained. V and J calls and clone size are those listed in that table; D and trimming were worked out from the DNA. The sample contains roughly 97,000 clones, about 80% of them found a single time. Approximately 6.3% of the sample rests with the top ten.

The receptor was isolated from a man in his sixties in good health and CMV-seropositive. Sequenced input: PBMCs. This chain is built from TRBV23-1 and TRBJ2-7, and perhaps TRBD1 as D gene, on 6 matching bases. Being an ORF, TRBV23-1 has a function that is uncertain. The nucleotide sequence is TGCGCCAGCAGTCAATGGGCAGGGGATTACGAGCAGTACTTC. This translates into CASSQWAGDYEQYF.